This TCR beta chain was obtained from a study of cytomegalovirus exposure and HLA in healthy donors (dated by TCRdb to about 2017). As for the study more broadly: In an earlier analysis of approximately 500 of the donors, 250 to 350 Gb of sequence data and approximately 100 million unique TCR beta sequences from approximately 180 million T cells were reported. The study combined high-throughput TCR immunosequencing, statistical association of individual TCRs with disease status, and machine learning to predict cytomegalovirus infection status. Donor age, sex, ethnicity and CMV serostatus were compiled alongside the repertoire data. On average, roughly 250,000 unique TCR beta nucleotide sequences were sequenced per donor among 398 genotyped donors of the cohort, with roughly 19% of those sequences being non-productive. The study used immunosequencing to profile the T cell repertoires of approximately 640 subjects and linked those repertoires to cytomegalovirus serostatus. HLA typing included class I and class II loci at four-digit resolution. A separate validation cohort of 100 to 150 different subjects was used in addition to the roughly 670-subject first cohort. The study aimed to test whether cataloging public T cell receptors could reveal signatures of past pathogen exposure. Typing coverage varied by locus: roughly 620-640 donors for A, B, C, DRB1 and DQB1; more than 500 for DQA1; 606 for DPA1; roughly 450 for DPB1. In an earlier analysis of more than 550 of the donors, high-throughput TCR beta sequencing was used to judge whether each TCR beta V gene segment behaved as functional or pseudogenic. An early release that covered some 640 HLA-typed donors contained around 300 gigabases of sequencing data and tens of millions of unique TCR sequences. The later analysis used no new phenotypic data to find candidate immune exposures, relying instead on TCR beta sequences and their occurrence across donors. Of the 300 to 500 genotyped donors, 65% to 90% were placed in the genetic ancestry cluster associated with self-reported Caucasian donors. A later analysis re-examined previously published TCR beta repertoires from more than 550 donors and added high-resolution HLA genotyping to investigate patterns of TCR occurrence. Genome-wide SNP genotypes for about three fifths of the roughly 670 donors were used in a later genetic analysis, which treated that subset as a discovery cohort. Every discovery cohort repertoire had been produced on one sequencing platform. Because of strong linkage in the cohort, five DR-DQ haplotypes were treated as single units for association and clustering.

The cohort consisted of 650 to 700 healthy bone marrow donors. At the time of sampling, every cohort member was nominally healthy, though immune exposures that went unrecorded were likely present. The donor was CMV seronegative and was included in the group of several hundred seronegative cohort members. Every donor gave a peripheral blood sample, and the peripheral blood mononuclear cells from that sample were used for TCR beta sequencing. Genomic DNA extraction from the blood cell samples was performed with the Qiagen DNeasy Blood Extraction Kit. From the cysteine up to the phenylalanine, the CDR3 has a length of 12 residues. This entry keeps only the CDR3 DNA: 36 bases, framed from base 1. CDR1 is given as SGHTA and CDR2 as FQGNSA, both from the germline V gene. Library construction relied on the immunoSEQ multiplex PCR assay. A mixture of 60 forward primers for TCR Vbeta segments and 13 reverse primers for TCR Jbeta segments was used in the multiplex PCR. Amplification of the CDR3 region of rearranged TCR beta genes was performed with a multiplex PCR assay on genomic DNA. Amplified TCR beta libraries were sequenced as 87-base-pair reads on the Illumina HiSeq System. As for the original processing: A later analysis counted some 74 million unique TCR beta chains across the 700 or so repertoires, and around 12 million of these chains were shared by at least two donors. To remove PCR and sequencing errors, raw reads were error-corrected and collapsed into unique sequences using a nearest-neighbor algorithm that merged closely related sequences. To assign V, D and J gene segments, CDR3 sequences were aligned to IMGT reference sequences. For a sequence to be retained, at least a six-nucleotide match to both a V gene segment and a J gene segment was required. A rearrangement counted as productive if the CDR3 had no stop codons and remained in frame with V and J, and every other rearrangement counted as non-productive. Following IMGT convention, CDR3 was defined as the stretch from the second conserved V-encoded cysteine to the conserved J-encoded phenylalanine. The earlier analysis of some 580 of the donors excluded any sequence lacking an unambiguous match to a single V gene segment. In an earlier analysis of almost 600 of the donors, a V segment was called functional when productive rearrangements were above 56.7%, and segregating when the standard deviation between donors exceeded 5%. A statistical classification framework was developed to diagnose cytomegalovirus status using the catalog of TCR beta chain sequences. A later analysis assigned V and J genes by comparing TCR nucleotide sequences with IMGT/GENE-DB human TR gene sequences. In a later analysis, CDR3 sequences and most-parsimonious VDJ recombination scenarios were assigned using the TCRdist pipeline. A later analysis defined each TCR beta chain by its CDR3 amino acid sequence plus V-gene family, and excluded reads lacking a unique V-gene family. A later analysis removed several hundred highly shared, low-generation-probability nucleotide sequences to deal with suspected cross-contamination and a sequencing artifact. In a later analysis, a clonal expansion index was calculated for each public chain from normalized within-repertoire ranks of inferred template counts. A later analysis computed generation probabilities with a VDJ recombination model fitted to out-of-frame rearrangements, and checked the results against IGoR. In a later analysis, TCR-TCR, TCR-HLA and TCR-CMV co-occurrence was scored with hypergeometric tests, and a repertoire-size bias correction was applied to TCR pairs. False discovery rates were estimated in a later analysis by permuting HLA or CMV assignments 20 times. In a later analysis, co-occurring TCRs were grouped using DBSCAN, with TCRdist sequence similarity added in when clustering inside HLA-allele-positive subsets. Repertoires with fewer than 30,000 or more than 120,000 public chains were left out of co-occurrence clustering, as were several repertoires with anomalous nucleotide sharing. TCRdb's version of the immuneACCESS table is confined to in-frame rearrangements and falls short of the full clone set. An unresolved V gene accounts for under half of the shortfall where checked; the remainder is of unknown origin. V, J and clone size were drawn from that table, and D and trimming were deduced from the DNA. The sample table records some 130,000 clones; under 90% of these occur just once. Clones ranked in the top ten supply 0.7% of the sample.

This clone is a singleton in its sample. Its antigen target is currently unknown. Sequence at one end of the junction differs from germline and may be a read error. General conclusions and limits of the study: Because HLA typing was unavailable for some donors at each locus, only the typed subset was used in association tests. Strong co-occurrence of HLA alleles, especially DR and DQ, made assigning TCR associations to individual alleles difficult. Across donors, most TCR sequences were observed very rarely, whereas some public TCRs were present in many individuals. Roughly uniform sequencing depth across donors was assumed in presence/absence analyses, although this assumption may not hold. In a later analysis, 16,951 TCR beta sequences were associated with specific HLA alleles at a false discovery rate of 0.05. The only immune exposure information available for the cohort was CMV serostatus. A later genetic analysis associated a missense DCLRE1C variant with V-gene and J-gene trimming of TCR beta chains, and an independent cohort replicated the association. According to a later genetic analysis, donors in an Asian-associated ancestry cluster had fewer N-insertions in productive TCRs than the roughly 660-donor mean. Correlated functional status among segregating V segments might be attributable to linkage disequilibrium, but an unknown experimental factor could not be ruled out. This cohort had only TCR beta chains sequenced, and the lack of alpha or paired-chain data limited which features could be detected. The 87-base-pair reads could not distinguish some IMGT-functional V segments, including TRBV6-2 and TRBV6-3, so those segments were excluded. According to the authors, the approach could potentially be generalized to other disease states and immunological phenotypes. A cluster of highly shared sequence variants was judged likely to be a technical artifact of the sequencing pipeline. In an earlier analysis of roughly 500 of the donors, most TCR beta V segments appeared in productive rearrangements about 87% or about 30% of the time, broadly matching IMGT annotations. In the study, some 160 TCR beta chains were listed as associated with cytomegalovirus. A further reported finding was that TCR beta sequences accurately predicted the HLA-A and HLA-B alleles for most subjects in the first cohort. In a later analysis, several top co-occurrence clusters were reported to appear linked to parvovirus B19, influenza, CMV and Epstein-Barr virus. Compared with equally common non-associated chains, HLA-associated TCR beta chains in a later analysis were more clonally expanded and had lower generation probabilities. According to a later analysis, TCR association rates differed among HLA loci, with DRB1 alleles showing the most associated TCRs and HLA-C alleles showing the fewest. Roughly 17 rarely observed V segments, including chromosome 9 orphons, were excluded from the earlier analysis of almost 600 of the donors because counts were too low. A few of the identified cytomegalovirus-associated TCR beta chains were confirmed in vitro to be specific for cytomegalovirus antigens. According to a later analysis, most CMV-associated TCR beta chains appeared to be HLA-restricted, and the HLA associations seemed to be driven largely by CMV exposure. In both the original and validation cohorts, the classifier was reported to diagnose cytomegalovirus status with high specificity and sensitivity.

The material sequenced was PBMCs. Recombination connected TRBV7-2 to TRBJ2-3, with the D gene not confidently named. This receptor was identified in a man aged 18 to 29 in good health and CMV-seronegative. The CDR3 is CASTLVTDTQYF. The DNA sequence follows: TGTGCCAGCACCTTAGTAACAGATACGCAGTATTTT.